These 28 T cell receptor beta chains were all obtained from the same sample, sequenced in a study of graft-versus-host responses after intestinal transplantation. Measured with immunoSEQ multiplex PCR; TCRdb has only the in-frame clones, and not every one. The data hold about 82,000 clones, with 90% to 95% observed a single time. Their antigens remain unidentified. The sample in question was unstimulated CD4+ T cells sorted from spleen or lymph node cells, obtained before intestinal transplant. These receptor sequences come from a human donor who received an intestinal transplant.

This CDR3 is CASSPGTVNTEAFF. The CDR3 DNA is TGCGCCAGCAGCCCCGGGACTGTGAACACTGAAGCTTTCTTT. This chain links TRBV5-1 with TRBJ1-1; D may be TRBD1 (5 bases). Per germline, CDR1 SGHRS and CDR2 YFSETQ. Trimming cost V 4 bases and J 0 bases, with 10 bases left between them. The length of the CDR3 is 14 residues.

The chain uses TRBV9 and TRBJ2-7, with 11 bases matching TRBD2. Germline CDR1 and CDR2: SGDLS and YYNGEE. The CDR3 is 17 amino acids. The junction had 8 bases not matched to a gene; V was cut back by 0 bases and J by 3 bases. The CDR3 region is CASSVAPSGGKIYEQYF. CDR3 bases: TGTGCCAGCAGCGTAGCCCCTAGCGGGGGGAAAATCTACGAGCAGTACTTC.

V usage is TRBV9 and J usage is TRBJ2-3; 9 bases align to TRBD2. Germline V lookup: CDR1 SGDLS, CDR2 YYNGEE. This CDR3 is built from 16 residues. V lost 3 bases and J lost 3; bases outside the gene matches: 8. For the CDR3, the DNA is TGTGCCAGCAGCGCCTCACCGGGACTAGCAACAGATACGCAGTATTTT. Translation gives CASSASPGLATDTQYF.

V gene TRBV7-9 combines with J gene TRBJ1-1; D gene uncertain. Trimming cost V 2 bases and J 1 base, with 8 bases left between them. CDR1 SEHNR and CDR2 FQNEAQ come from the germline V gene (reference sequence). This CDR3 spans 14 amino acids. Here the CDR3 DNA reads TGTGCCAGCAGCTTAAATGAAGCGAACACTGAAGCTTTCTTT. Protein: CASSLNEANTEAFF.

The DNA of the CDR3 is TGTGCCAGCAGAAAGGAGAATTACGAGCAGTACTTC. Protein sequence: CASRKENYEQYF. This chain joins TRBV6-5 and TRBJ2-7; D gene uncertain. The V end was cut by 6 bases, the J end by 4 bases, with 10 bases between. The CDR3 has 12 residues. Looked up from germline, CDR1 is MNHEY and CDR2 is SVGAGI.

The gene calls are TRBV7-2 and TRBJ2-3; possibly TRBD2 for D (7 bases). With 4 bases removed from V and 4 bases from J, the gap between germline ends came to 9 bases. This CDR3 region has 13 residues. Germline V lookup: CDR1 SGHTA, CDR2 FQGNSA. CDR3 amino acids: CASSWGGPDTQYF. Here the CDR3 DNA reads TGTGCCAGCAGCTGGGGGGGGCCAGATACGCAGTATTTT.

This chain connects TRBV25-1 to TRBJ2-5; D gene unclear. The better agreement between TRBJ2-7 and the DNA end casts doubt on the J call. This CDR3 contains 9 residues. Germline V lookup: CDR1 MGHDK, CDR2 SYGVNS. The CDR3 loop reads CASSDEQYF. CDR3 DNA sequence: TGTGCCAGCAGTGACGAGCAGTACTTC.

This clone was seen a handful of times. V gene TRBV6-5 combines with J gene TRBJ1-2; D may be TRBD1 (6 bases). V lost 4 bases to trimming and J lost 4 bases, with 19 bases between them. CDR3 length: 16 amino acids. Looked up from germline, CDR1 is MNHEY and CDR2 is SVGAGI. The CDR3 protein is CASSSYSMGAPYGYTF. The CDR3 DNA sequence: TGTGCCAGCAGTTCTTACTCTATGGGGGCCCCCTATGGCTACACCTTC.

The chain combines TRBV5-1 with TRBJ2-5, with TRBD2 identical over 7 bases. Germline-derived CDR1 and CDR2 are SGHRS and YFSETQ. The CDR3 is 14 residues long. After removal of 6 bases from V and 4 bases from J, the junction contained 9 bases not matched to a gene. This CDR3 reads CASKIPSGGETQYF. The CDR3 DNA reads as TGCGCCAGCAAAATTCCCTCGGGAGGAGAGACCCAGTACTTC.

The chain employs TRBV5-1 and TRBJ1-2; 8 positions agree with TRBD1. The germline V gene has CDR1 SGHRS and CDR2 YFSETQ. V shed 0 bases and J 3 bases; nucleotides not matched to a gene: 4. The CDR3 runs 15 residues. The CDR3 sequence: CASSLAGGADYGYTF. In DNA, the CDR3 is TGCGCCAGCAGCTTGGCAGGGGGCGCCGACTATGGCTACACCTTC.

V usage is TRBV2 and J usage is TRBJ2-5; 8 bases are shared with TRBD1. The J call may be wrong; the DNA end is better matched by TRBJ2-7. CDR1 is SNHLY, CDR2 FYNNEI, per germline. The CDR3 has 13 amino acids. CDR3 loop: CASSLQGDYEQYF. CDR3 DNA sequence: TGTGCCAGCAGTTTACAGGGGGACTACGAGCAGTACTTC.

V and J are TRBV7-2 and TRBJ2-1, with 10 bases fitting TRBD1. Germline assignment: CDR1 SGHTA and CDR2 FQGNSA. V gave up 3 bases and J gave up 6 bases; unmatched junction bases: 5. The CDR3 extends over 15 amino acids. The chain's CDR3 is CASSFAGTGANEQFF. For the CDR3, the DNA is TGTGCCAGCAGCTTCGCCGGGACAGGGGCCAATGAGCAGTTCTTC.

This chain uses TRBV5-4 with TRBJ2-7, with a possible D match to TRBD1 (7 bases). The CDR3 extends over 14 amino acids. The germline V gene has CDR1 SGHNT and CDR2 YYREEE (reference sequence). Trimming pared 4 bases from V and 4 bases from J, leaving 15 bases between. As DNA, the CDR3 is TGTGCCAGCAGCCCAAGGACAGGAGGGTACGAGCAGTACTTC. As protein: CASSPRTGGYEQYF.

The chain combines TRBV4-3 with TRBJ2-2, with TRBD1 matching over 10 bases. Germline V lookup: CDR1 LGHNA, CDR2 YSLEER. This CDR3 has 19 amino acids. J was trimmed by 1 base and V by 1 base; bases with no gene match: 9. The chain's CDR3 is CASSQGTRQGAVNTGELFF. The CDR3 nucleotides are TGCGCCAGCAGCCAAGGGACCCGACAGGGGGCCGTGAACACCGGGGAGCTGTTTTTT.

This clone is a singleton in its sample. The chain has TRBV6-5 and TRBJ1-6; D gene uncertain. The CDR3 spans 15 residues. Looked up from germline, CDR1 is MNHEY and CDR2 is SVGAGI. V lost 2 bases to trimming and J lost 6 bases, with 11 bases between them. DNA of the CDR3: TGTGCCAGCAGTTACGCGTTCGTCCCTAATTCACCCCTCCACTTT. Amino acid sequence: CASSYAFVPNSPLHF.

This clone has a single count. The chain links TRBV11-2 to TRBJ1-1; no clear D gene. V lost 7 bases to trimming and J lost 7 bases, with 13 bases between them. CDR3 length equals 12 residues. CDR1 and CDR2 (germline): SGHAT, FQNNGV. This CDR3 is CASTRDTLEAFF. CDR3 DNA: TGTGCCAGCACCCGGGATACCCTTGAAGCTTTCTTT.

The chain uses TRBV6-6 and TRBJ2-5; D gene ambiguous. The CDR3 extends over 11 amino acids. V dropped 2 bases and J dropped 5 bases, with 3 bases sitting between them. The germline gives CDR1 MNHNY, CDR2 SVGAGI (reference sequence). DNA of the CDR3: TGTGCCAGCAGTTACGGCGAGACCCAGTACTTC. As protein: CASSYGETQYF.

This chain uses TRBV11-3 with TRBJ1-1; D possibly corresponds to TRBD1 (5 bases). V was cut by 0 bases and J by 3 bases, with 8 bases left in between. This CDR3 has 14 residues. Germline values: CDR1 SGHNT, CDR2 YENEEA. In nucleotides, the CDR3 is TGTGCCAGCAGCTTAGATGGGGGGGACACTGAAGCTTTCTTT. Translating gives CASSLDGGDTEAFF.

On this clone: Compared with germline, one end of the junction differs, possibly owing to a read error. The CDR3 nucleotides are TGTGTCAGCAGCTTGGGTCACTACGAGCAGTACTTC. This codes for CVSSLGHYEQYF. The chain couples TRBV5-6 to TRBJ2-7; D is unclear. Looked up from germline, CDR1 is SGHDT and CDR2 is YYEEEE. The CDR3 extends over 12 amino acids.

This clone was seen only once. The V gene is TRBV18, the J gene TRBJ1-2, with no clear D. CDR1 KGHSH and CDR2 LQKENI come from the germline V gene. Trimming removed 2 bases at V and 4 bases at J, with 17 bases between. This CDR3 has 16 amino acids. CDR3 DNA: TGTGCCAGCTCACCAGAAGGAGGCGGGCAGAGCTATGGCTACACCTTC. This translates into CASSPEGGGQSYGYTF.

This sequence joins TRBV7-6 and TRBJ2-7; 9 bases agree with TRBD2. V lost 3 bases to trimming and J lost 2 bases; unmatched junction nucleotides: 8. The CDR3 consists of 16 residues. Germline CDR1 is SGHVS and CDR2 is FNYEAQ. The CDR3 loop reads CASSFLEAGGAYEQYF. The CDR3 bases are TGTGCCAGCAGCTTCCTCGAGGCGGGGGGGGCCTACGAGCAGTACTTC.

V usage is TRBV4-2 and J usage is TRBJ1-3; 8 positions match TRBD1. This CDR3 is built from 23 residues. The V and J ends lost 4 bases and 4 bases, in that order; junction bases with no gene match: 30. The germline V gene has CDR1 LGHNA and CDR2 YNFKEQ. The CDR3 DNA sequence: TGTGCCAGCAGCCTTCAAAGGACAGGGCCCATCCCAGTGGGGAGTCAAGGGGGAAACACCATATATTTT. As protein: CASSLQRTGPIPVGSQGGNTIYF.

This rearrangement joins TRBV18 to TRBJ2-7; possibly TRBD2 for D (5 bases). From germline, CDR1 is KGHSH and CDR2 LQKENI. The germline V and J ends were trimmed by 3 bases and 6 bases, with 15 bases remaining between them. The CDR3 covers 14 residues. CDR3 sequence: CASSPGYGIFEQYF. CDR3 sequence (DNA): TGTGCCAGCTCACCCGGGTACGGGATTTTCGAGCAGTACTTC.

The chain recombines TRBV5-6 with TRBJ1-6; a possible D gene is TRBD1 (6 bases). There are 15 residues in the CDR3. Trimming pared 0 bases from V and 3 bases from J, leaving 7 bases between. Germline V gives CDR1 SGHDT, CDR2 YYEEEE. The CDR3 loop reads CASSLAGVYNSPLHF. Here the CDR3 DNA reads TGTGCCAGCAGCTTGGCAGGGGTCTATAATTCACCCCTCCACTTT.

This chain links TRBV15 with TRBJ2-1; TRBD1 might be the D (5 bases). Trimming pared 0 bases from V and 5 bases from J, leaving 20 bases between. The CDR3 covers 18 residues. CDR1 is LNHNV, CDR2 YYDKDF, per germline (reference sequence). The chain's CDR3 is CATSRDLARGREDNEQFF. The CDR3 coding sequence is TGTGCCACCAGCAGAGATTTGGCGAGAGGCAGGGAAGACAATGAGCAGTTCTTC.

The chain recombines TRBV9 with TRBJ1-1; maybe TRBD1 (5 bases). The V gene lost 4 bases and the J gene lost 5 bases, with 18 bases spanning the gap. Germline V CDR1 and CDR2: SGDLS, YYNGEE. This CDR3 has 15 residues. CDR3 sequence: CASSKTGTGGTEAFF. The CDR3 bases are TGTGCCAGCAGCAAAACCGGGACGGGGGGGACTGAAGCTTTCTTT.

The V and J genes are TRBV6-6 and TRBJ1-6, with D hard to call. Trimming pared 1 base from V and 7 bases from J, leaving 8 bases between. Per the germline V gene, CDR1 is MNHNY and CDR2 is SVGAGI (reference sequence). This CDR3 is built from 14 residues. CDR3 region: CASSYYSGNSPLHF. DNA of the CDR3: TGTGCCAGCAGTTACTACAGTGGGAATTCACCCCTCCACTTT.

The V and J genes are TRBV2 and TRBJ1-2; the match to TRBD1 covers 10 bases. There are 17 residues in the CDR3. Germline loops: CDR1 SNHLY, CDR2 FYNNEI. V gave up 5 bases and J gave up 0 bases; unmatched junction bases: 9. The CDR3 loop is CASSFWDRGQTNYGYTF. CDR3 DNA sequence: TGTGCCAGCAGTTTTTGGGACAGGGGACAAACTAACTATGGCTACACCTTC.